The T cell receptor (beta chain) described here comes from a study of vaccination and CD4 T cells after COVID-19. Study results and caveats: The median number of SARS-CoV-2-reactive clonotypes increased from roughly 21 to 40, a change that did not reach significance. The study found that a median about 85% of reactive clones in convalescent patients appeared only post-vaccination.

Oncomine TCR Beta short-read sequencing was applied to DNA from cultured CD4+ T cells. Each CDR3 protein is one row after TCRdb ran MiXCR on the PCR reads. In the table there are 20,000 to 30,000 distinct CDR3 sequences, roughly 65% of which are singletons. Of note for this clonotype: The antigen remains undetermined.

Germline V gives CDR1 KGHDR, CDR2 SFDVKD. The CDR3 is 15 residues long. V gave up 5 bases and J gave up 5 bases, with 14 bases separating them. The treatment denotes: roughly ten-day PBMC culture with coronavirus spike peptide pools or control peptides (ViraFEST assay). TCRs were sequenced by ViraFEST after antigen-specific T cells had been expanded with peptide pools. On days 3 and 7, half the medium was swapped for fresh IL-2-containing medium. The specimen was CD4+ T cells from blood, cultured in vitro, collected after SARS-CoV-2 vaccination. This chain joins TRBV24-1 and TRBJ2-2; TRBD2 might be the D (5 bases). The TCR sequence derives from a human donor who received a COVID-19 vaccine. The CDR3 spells CATSAVTTLTGELFF. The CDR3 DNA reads TGTGCCACCAGTGCTGTGACTACCTTAACCGGGGAGCTGTTTTTT.